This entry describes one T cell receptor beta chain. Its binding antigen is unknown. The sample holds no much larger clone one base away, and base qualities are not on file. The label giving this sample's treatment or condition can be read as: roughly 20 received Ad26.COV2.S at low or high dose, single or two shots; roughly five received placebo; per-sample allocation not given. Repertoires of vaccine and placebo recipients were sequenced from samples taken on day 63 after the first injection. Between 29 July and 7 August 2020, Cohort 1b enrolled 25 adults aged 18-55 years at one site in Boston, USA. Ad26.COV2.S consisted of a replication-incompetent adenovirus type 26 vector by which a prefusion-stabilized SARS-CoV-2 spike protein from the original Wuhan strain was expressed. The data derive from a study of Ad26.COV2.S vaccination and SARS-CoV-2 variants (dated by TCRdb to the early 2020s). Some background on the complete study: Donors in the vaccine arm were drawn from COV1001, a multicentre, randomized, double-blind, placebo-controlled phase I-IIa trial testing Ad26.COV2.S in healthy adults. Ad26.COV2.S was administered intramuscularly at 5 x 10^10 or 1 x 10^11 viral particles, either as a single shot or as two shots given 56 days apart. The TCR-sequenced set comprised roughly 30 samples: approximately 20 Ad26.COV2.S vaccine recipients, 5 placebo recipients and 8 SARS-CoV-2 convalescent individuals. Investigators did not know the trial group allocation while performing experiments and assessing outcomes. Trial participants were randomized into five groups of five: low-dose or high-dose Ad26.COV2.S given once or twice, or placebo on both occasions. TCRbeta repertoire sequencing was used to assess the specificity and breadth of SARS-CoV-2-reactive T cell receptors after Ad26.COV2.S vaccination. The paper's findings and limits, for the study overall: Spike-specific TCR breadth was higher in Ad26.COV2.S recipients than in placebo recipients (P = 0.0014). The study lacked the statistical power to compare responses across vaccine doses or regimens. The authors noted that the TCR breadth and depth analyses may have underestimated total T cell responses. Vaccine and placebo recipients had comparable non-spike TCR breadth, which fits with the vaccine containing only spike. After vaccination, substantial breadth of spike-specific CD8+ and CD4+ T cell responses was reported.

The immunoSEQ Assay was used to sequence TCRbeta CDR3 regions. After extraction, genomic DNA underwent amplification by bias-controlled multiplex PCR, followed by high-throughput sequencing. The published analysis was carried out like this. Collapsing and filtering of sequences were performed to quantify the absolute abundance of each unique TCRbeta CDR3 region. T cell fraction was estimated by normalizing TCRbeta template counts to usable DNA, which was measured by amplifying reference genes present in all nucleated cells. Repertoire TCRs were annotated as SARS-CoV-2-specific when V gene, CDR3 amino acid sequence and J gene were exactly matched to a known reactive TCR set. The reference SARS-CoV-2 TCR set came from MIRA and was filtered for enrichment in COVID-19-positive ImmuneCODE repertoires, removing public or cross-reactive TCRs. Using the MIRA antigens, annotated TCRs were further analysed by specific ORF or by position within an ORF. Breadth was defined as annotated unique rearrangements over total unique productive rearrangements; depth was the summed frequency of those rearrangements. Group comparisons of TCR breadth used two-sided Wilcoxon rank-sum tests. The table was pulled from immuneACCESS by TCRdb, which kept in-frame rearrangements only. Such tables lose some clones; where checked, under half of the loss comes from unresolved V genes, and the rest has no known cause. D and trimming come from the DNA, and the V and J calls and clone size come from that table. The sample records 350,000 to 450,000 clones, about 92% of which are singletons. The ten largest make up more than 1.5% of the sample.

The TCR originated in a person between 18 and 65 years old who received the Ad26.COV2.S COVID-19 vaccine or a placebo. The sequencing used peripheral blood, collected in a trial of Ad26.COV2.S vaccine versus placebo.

DNA sequence: TGTGCCAGCAGTTACTCAGGAGGGTTCGAGCAGTACTTC. The resulting protein is CASSYSGGFEQYF. Recombination linked TRBV6-5 to TRBJ2-7, with TRBD2 as a weak D call on 6 bases. Inclusive of the bounding cysteine and phenylalanine, the CDR3 is 13 residues long. Only the CDR3 DNA stays, 39 bases, in frame from base 1. V and J are truncated by 0 bases and 6 bases respectively, leaving an intervening sequence of 9 bases. CDR1 is given as MNHEY and CDR2 as SVGAGI, both from the germline V gene.